The source of this TCR beta chain is a study of identical twins. Per germline, CDR1 SNHLY and CDR2 FYNNEI. Trimming left V 3 bases short and J 3 bases short, with 17 bases between. This CDR3 has 17 amino acids. There are many counts of this clonotype. Via MiXCR, TCRdb re-called the 5' RACE reads, giving one row per CDR3 protein. The data show approximately 94,000 distinct CDR3 sequences, with 5.9% seen just once and around 12% held by the top ten. V gene TRBV2 combines with J gene TRBJ2-2; a weak D match, TRBD1 (7 bases). The receptor was derived from a woman between 50 and 59 years old in good health. Sequencing was carried out using memory T cells sorted from blood. CDR3 sequence: CASSDTQGEVHTGELFF. Here the CDR3 DNA reads TGTGCCAGCAGTGACACCCAGGGGGAGGTTCACACCGGGGAGCTGTTTTTT.